These 13 T cell receptor beta chains originate from one sample sequenced in a study of T cells after somatic rescue of genetic block. Repertoires were generated with immunoSEQ multiplex PCR, while TCRdb's copy carries only in-frame clones and drops some. The profile shows over 10,000 clones, 65% to 85% of them singletons. The sequencing sample was made of peripheral blood mononuclear cells (PBMCs). These receptors were taken from a boy aged 10-17 years.

The chain links TRBV15 to TRBJ2-3, with D possibly TRBD2 on 6 matching bases. From germline, CDR1 is LNHNV and CDR2 YYDKDF (reference sequence). The CDR3 totals 15 residues. The V and J ends lost 3 bases and 2 bases respectively, with 12 bases between them. The DNA for the CDR3 is TGTGCCACCAGCAGTCTAGCGACCGTCACAGATACGCAGTATTTT. Residues: CATSSLATVTDTQYF.

J is TRBJ1-5 and V is TRBV6-1, with unresolved D. From germline, CDR1 is MNHNS and CDR2 SASEGT. CDR3 length equals 15 residues. V lost 3 bases to trimming and J lost 0 bases, with 9 bases between them. CDR3 sequence: CASSDRSYSNQPQHF. DNA of the CDR3: TGTGCCAGCAGTGACAGATCCTATAGCAATCAGCCCCAGCATTTT.

This chain uses TRBV18 with TRBJ1-1; the D is unclear. The CDR3 has 13 amino acids. CDR1 is KGHSH, CDR2 LQKENI, per germline. Trimming took off 3 bases at V and 7 bases at J, with 12 bases between the two ends. The CDR3 coding sequence is TGTGCCAGCTCACCCCCGTATAGGATTGAAGCTTTCTTT. Translated: CASSPPYRIEAFF. Variable domain in full (rest from reference TRBV18 and TRBJ1-1): NAGVMQNPRHLVRRRGQEARLRCSPMKGHSHVYWYRQLPEEGLKFMVYLQKENIIDESGMPKERFSAEFPKEGPSILRIQQVVRGDSAAYFCASSPPYRIEAFFGQGTRLTVV.

This chain connects TRBV19 to TRBJ1-1, with 7 bases matching TRBD1. Germline V gives CDR1 LNHDA, CDR2 SQIVND (reference sequence). V was pared by 6 bases and J by 5 bases, with 6 bases of the junction left unmatched. The CDR3 has 13 residues. CDR3 amino acids: CASRAAGGTEAFF. In nucleotides, the CDR3 is TGTGCCAGTAGAGCCGCAGGGGGAACTGAAGCTTTCTTT. Full variable domain (rest looked up from reference TRBV19 and TRBJ1-1): DGGITQSPKYLFRKEGQNVTLSCEQNLNHDAMYWYRQDPGQGLRLIYYSQIVNDFQKGDIAEGYSVSREKKESFPLTVTSAQKNPTAFYLCASRAAGGTEAFFGQGTRLTVV.

J is TRBJ1-1 and V is TRBV10-3, with TRBD1 matching over 8 bases. J was trimmed by 12 bases and V by 6 bases; bases with no gene match: 12. CDR3 size: 13 residues. The germline V gene encodes CDR1 ENHRY and CDR2 SYGVKD. The CDR3 DNA reads as TGTGCCATCAGGCATTGGACAGGGTTGATAACTTTCTTT. Amino acid sequence: CAIRHWTGLITFF.

This clone was seen a few times. The chain joins TRBV4-1 to TRBJ2-1, with 13 bases lining up with TRBD2. V gave up 6 bases and J gave up 0 bases; unmatched junction bases: 5. Germline V gene sequence: CDR1 MGHRA, CDR2 YSYEKL. This CDR3 comprises 17 residues. The CDR3 sequence: CASSPWTSGSSYNEQFF. CDR3 DNA: TGCGCCAGCAGTCCCTGGACTAGCGGGAGCTCCTACAATGAGCAGTTCTTC.

The J gene is TRBJ2-7, the V gene TRBV18; the D gene is possibly TRBD1 (5 bases). Germline CDR1 KGHSH, CDR2 LQKENI. The CDR3 is 14 residues long. V lost 2 bases and J 2 bases, leaving 10 bases between the germline ends. Here the CDR3 DNA reads TGTGCCAGCTCACCAGGCAGGGTCCCCTACGAGCAGTACTTC. Residues: CASSPGRVPYEQYF.

The V and J genes are TRBV6-1 and TRBJ2-3; 7 bases match TRBD1. The V segment lost 8 bases and the J segment 5 bases; nucleotides outside the gene matches: 7. Germline values: CDR1 MNHNS, CDR2 SASEGT. This CDR3 comprises 13 residues. The CDR3 is CASWTGGRDTQYF. CDR3 nucleotide sequence: TGTGCCAGCTGGACAGGTGGGCGAGATACGCAGTATTTT.

This clone was observed once. This rearrangement joins TRBV5-1 to TRBJ1-2; TRBD1 aligns across 12 bases. Germline loops: CDR1 SGHRS, CDR2 YFSETQ. V gave up 4 bases and J gave up 3 bases; unmatched junction bases: 7. This CDR3 has 16 amino acids. The CDR3 DNA sequence: TGCGCCAGCAGCCACTGGGACAGGGGGCGTGACTATGGCTACACCTTC. It codes for CASSHWDRGRDYGYTF.

In the case of this clone: A junction boundary mismatches the germline segment, possibly from a read error. The CDR3 DNA follows: TGTGCCAGCAGTTCGGGGGGGATGGAGCTTAACGAGCAGCACTTC. This translates into CASSSGGMELNEQHF. V gene TRBV27 combines with J gene TRBJ2-7; 8 bases agree with TRBD2. CDR3 length: 15 residues. Germline V lookup: CDR1 MNHEY, CDR2 SMNVEV (reference sequence).

This chain uses TRBV10-3 with TRBJ2-3, with no clear D. The CDR3 spans 15 residues. CDR1 is ENHRY, CDR2 SYGVKD, per germline. Trimming took off 5 bases at V and 0 bases at J, with 12 bases between the two ends. The CDR3 here is CAISTGVGSTDTQYF. The CDR3 nucleotides read TGTGCCATCAGTACGGGCGTGGGGAGCACAGATACGCAGTATTTT.

This clone was seen only a few times. The genes are TRBV5-1 and TRBJ2-5; 7 bases fit TRBD1. The V gene's germline CDR1 is SGHRS and CDR2 YFSETQ. The CDR3 loop spans 13 amino acids. J gave up 1 base and V 7 bases, and 4 bases lay outside the gene matches. The CDR3, as DNA: TGCGCCAGCGTTGGGACAGCCCAAGAGACCCAGTACTTC. Protein: CASVGTAQETQYF.

This chain connects TRBV5-1 to TRBJ2-5, with 11 bases identical to TRBD2. With V trimmed by 4 bases and J by 2 bases, 4 bases remained unmatched. Germline loops: CDR1 SGHRS, CDR2 YFSETQ. The CDR3 totals 15 residues. This chain's CDR3 is CASSVGLAEQETQYF. The CDR3 coding sequence is TGCGCCAGCAGCGTGGGACTAGCGGAACAAGAGACCCAGTACTTC.